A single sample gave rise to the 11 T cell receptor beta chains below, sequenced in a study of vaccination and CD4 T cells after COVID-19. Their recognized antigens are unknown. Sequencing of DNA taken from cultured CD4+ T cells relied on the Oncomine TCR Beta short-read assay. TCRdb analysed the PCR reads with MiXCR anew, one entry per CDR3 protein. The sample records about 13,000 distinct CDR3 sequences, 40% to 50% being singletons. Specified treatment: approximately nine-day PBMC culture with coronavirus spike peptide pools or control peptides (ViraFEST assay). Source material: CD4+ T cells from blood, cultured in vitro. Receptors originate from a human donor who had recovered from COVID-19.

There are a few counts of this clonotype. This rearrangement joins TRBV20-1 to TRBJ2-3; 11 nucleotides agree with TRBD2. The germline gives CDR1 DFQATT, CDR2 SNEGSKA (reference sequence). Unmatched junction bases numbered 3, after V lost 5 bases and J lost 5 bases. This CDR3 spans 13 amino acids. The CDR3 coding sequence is TGCAGTGCTGTTACTAGCGGGGGAGATACGCAGTATTTT. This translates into CSAVTSGGDTQYF.

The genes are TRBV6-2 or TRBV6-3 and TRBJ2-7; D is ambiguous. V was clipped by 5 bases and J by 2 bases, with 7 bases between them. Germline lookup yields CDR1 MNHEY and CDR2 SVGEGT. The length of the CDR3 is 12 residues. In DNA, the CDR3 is TGTGCCAGCAGTAATCTCCCCTACGAGCAGTACTTC. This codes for CASSNLPYEQYF.

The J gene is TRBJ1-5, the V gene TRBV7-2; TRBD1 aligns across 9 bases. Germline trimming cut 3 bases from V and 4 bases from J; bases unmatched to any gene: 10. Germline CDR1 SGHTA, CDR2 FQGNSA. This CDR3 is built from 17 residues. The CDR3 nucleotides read TGTGCCAGCAGCTTTGGGGCTACCGGGACAGGGAATCAGCCCCAGCATTTT. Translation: CASSFGATGTGNQPQHF. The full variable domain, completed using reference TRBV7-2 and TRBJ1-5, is GAGVSQSPSNKVTEKGKDVELRCDPISGHTALYWYRQSLGQGLEFLIYFQGNSAPDKSGLPSDRFSAERTGGSVSTLTIQRTQQEDSAVYLCASSFGATGTGNQPQHFGDGTRLSIL.

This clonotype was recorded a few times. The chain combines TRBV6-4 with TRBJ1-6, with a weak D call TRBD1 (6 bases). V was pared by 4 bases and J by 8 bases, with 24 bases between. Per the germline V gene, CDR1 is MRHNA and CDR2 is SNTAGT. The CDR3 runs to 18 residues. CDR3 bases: TGTGCCAGCAGTGTCACTACCACCCGGGACAATGGGGATTCACCCCTCCACTTT. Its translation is CASSVTTTRDNGDSPLHF.

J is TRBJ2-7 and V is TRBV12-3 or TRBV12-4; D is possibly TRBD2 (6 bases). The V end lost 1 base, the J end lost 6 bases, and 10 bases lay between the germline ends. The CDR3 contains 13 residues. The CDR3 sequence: CASSLDSGAEQYF. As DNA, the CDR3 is TGTGCCAGCAGTTTAGACTCGGGAGCCGAGCAGTACTTC.

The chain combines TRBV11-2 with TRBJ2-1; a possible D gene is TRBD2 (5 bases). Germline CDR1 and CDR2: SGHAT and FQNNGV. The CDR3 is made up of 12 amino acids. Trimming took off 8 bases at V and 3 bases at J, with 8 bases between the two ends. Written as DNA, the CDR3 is TGTGCCAGCGGACGGGACTACAATGAGCAGTTCTTC. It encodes CASGRDYNEQFF.

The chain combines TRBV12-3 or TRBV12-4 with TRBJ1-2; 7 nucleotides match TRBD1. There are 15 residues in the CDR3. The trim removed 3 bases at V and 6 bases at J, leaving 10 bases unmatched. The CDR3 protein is CASSFRLTGSDGYTF. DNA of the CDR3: TGTGCCAGCAGTTTCCGCCTGACAGGGTCGGATGGCTACACCTTC.

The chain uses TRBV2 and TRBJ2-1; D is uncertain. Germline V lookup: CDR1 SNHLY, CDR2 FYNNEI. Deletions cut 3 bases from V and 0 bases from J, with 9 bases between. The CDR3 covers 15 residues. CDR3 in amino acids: CASSEAVSSYNEQFF. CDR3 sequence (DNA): TGTGCCAGCAGTGAGGCCGTCAGCTCCTACAATGAGCAGTTCTTC.

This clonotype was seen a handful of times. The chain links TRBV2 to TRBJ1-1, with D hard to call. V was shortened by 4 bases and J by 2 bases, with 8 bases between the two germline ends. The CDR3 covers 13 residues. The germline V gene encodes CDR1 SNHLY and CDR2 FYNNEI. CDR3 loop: CASSVRQNTEAFF. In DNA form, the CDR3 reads TGTGCCAGCAGTGTCCGGCAAAACACTGAAGCTTTCTTT.

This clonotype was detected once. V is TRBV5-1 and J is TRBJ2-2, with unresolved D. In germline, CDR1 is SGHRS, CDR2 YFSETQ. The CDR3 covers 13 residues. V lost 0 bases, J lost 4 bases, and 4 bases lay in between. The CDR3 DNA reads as TGCGCCAGCAGCTTGGCGGGCACCGGGGAGCTGTTTTTT. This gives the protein CASSLAGTGELFF.

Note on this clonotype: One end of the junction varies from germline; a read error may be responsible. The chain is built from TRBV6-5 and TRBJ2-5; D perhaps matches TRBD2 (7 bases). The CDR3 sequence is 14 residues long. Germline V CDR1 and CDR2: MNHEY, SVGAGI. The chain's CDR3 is CASSNSGGLETQYF. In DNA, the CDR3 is TGTGCCAGCAGTAACTCGGGGGGCCTCGAGACCCAGTACTTC.